A single sample is the source of the 16 T cell receptor beta chains below, sequenced in a study of blood T cells in healthy people across ages. The use of a sample-barcoded 5' primer and a J-beta primer mix characterized a second PCR of roughly 6 to 11 cycles. TCRdb passed the 5' RACE reads through MiXCR, listing each CDR3 protein once. The table records fewer than 2,000,000 distinct CDR3 sequences, around 36% of them present only once. The sequenced sample was blood. These receptor sequences come from a woman in her 30s in good health.

This clonotype was seen ten or more times. This chain uses TRBV4-1 with TRBJ2-7, with D tentatively TRBD2 (5 bases). The germline gives CDR1 MGHRA, CDR2 YSYEKL. The CDR3 length is 15 residues. V lost 2 bases, J lost 5 bases, and 16 bases lay in between. CDR3 sequence (DNA): TGCGCCAGCAGCCAACCTATACTAGGCTTCCACGAGCAGTACTTC. Protein product: CASSQPILGFHEQYF.

This clonotype was seen a handful of times. The rearrangement links TRBV7-9 to TRBJ2-3; TRBD2 matches at 14 bases. The germline V gene encodes CDR1 SEHNR and CDR2 FQNEAQ (reference sequence). The CDR3 has 16 amino acids. V dropped 5 bases and J dropped 3; count of bases not matched to a gene: 4. The CDR3 region is CASSMGLAGVTDTQYF. The CDR3 DNA reads TGTGCCAGCAGCATGGGACTAGCGGGAGTAACAGATACGCAGTATTTT.

This clonotype was observed a few times. This chain joins TRBV20-1 and TRBJ2-3; D is perhaps TRBD2 (5 bases). Germline loops: CDR1 DFQATT, CDR2 SNEGSKA (reference sequence). Trimming took off 6 bases at V and 4 bases at J, with 17 bases between the two ends. The CDR3 spans 14 residues. The CDR3 coding sequence is TGCAGTGCCTTTTTTTGGGAGTCCCCAGATACGCAGTATTTT. Translation: CSAFFWESPDTQYF.

The chain has TRBV9 and TRBJ2-5, with D perhaps matching TRBD2 (6 bases). In germline, CDR1 is SGDLS, CDR2 YYNGEE. V dropped 0 bases and J dropped 1 base, with 13 bases sitting between them. This CDR3 region has 16 residues. Here the CDR3 DNA reads TGTGCCAGCAGCGTAGCAACGCCCGGGGGCCAAGAGACCCAGTACTTC. Protein: CASSVATPGGQETQYF.

This clonotype was counted once. The gene calls are TRBV6-6 and TRBJ2-7; 8 nucleotides align to TRBD2. Losses at the gene ends were 5 bases for V and 5 bases for J; bases not matched to a gene: 14. The CDR3 has 16 residues. Per the germline V gene, CDR1 is MNHNY and CDR2 is SVGAGI (reference sequence). DNA of the CDR3: TGTGCCAGCAGTCAAGAAAATCCGGGAGGGTGTCACGAGCAGTACTTC. It is translated as CASSQENPGGCHEQYF.

The rearrangement links TRBV5-1 to TRBJ2-2; 8 positions agree with TRBD1. Germline lookup yields CDR1 SGHRS and CDR2 YFSETQ. The CDR3 has 17 amino acids. The J segment lost 7 bases and the V segment lost 4 bases, leaving 15 bases of the junction unmatched. CDR3 sequence: CASSPHRTGTFGGELFF. The CDR3 DNA reads as TGCGCCAGCAGCCCCCACCGGACAGGGACGTTCGGCGGGGAGCTGTTTTTT.

In this sample, this clonotype turned up a few times. This chain joins TRBV9 and TRBJ2-4, with D unclear. The J call is doubtful: the DNA matches TRBJ2-7 better. The CDR3 is 14 residues long. CDR1 and CDR2 (germline): SGDLS, YYNGEE. Written as DNA, the CDR3 is TGTGCCAGCAGCGCTATCGACGGAGCCTACGAGCAGTACTTC. Protein: CASSAIDGAYEQYF.

V gene TRBV9 combines with J gene TRBJ2-7, with D tentatively TRBD1 (5 bases). V gave up 4 bases and J gave up 3 bases, with 17 bases separating them. The CDR3 sequence is 15 residues long. Germline V gene lookup returns CDR1 SGDLS and CDR2 YYNGEE. The CDR3 DNA is TGTGCCAGCAGCCCCGGACACCAACTTAACTACGAGCAGTACTTC. Protein product: CASSPGHQLNYEQYF. The entire variable domain, with the rest obtained from reference TRBV9 and TRBJ2-7, is as follows: DSGVTQTPKHLITATGQRVTLRCSPRSGDLSVYWYQQSLDQGLQFLIQYYNGEERAKGNILERFSAQQFPDLHSELNLSSLELGDSALYFCASSPGHQLNYEQYFGPGTRLTVT.

This clonotype appeared a few times. The chain combines TRBV25-1 with TRBJ2-1; the D gene is possibly TRBD2 (5 bases). Trimming removed 8 bases at V and 4 bases at J, with 12 bases between. The CDR3 spans 13 residues. From germline, CDR1 is MGHDK and CDR2 SYGVNS. As DNA, the CDR3 is TGTGCCAGCCAGCTGGAGGTTTACAATGAGCAGTTCTTC. It is translated as CASQLEVYNEQFF.

There are a few counts of this clonotype. V usage is TRBV6-4 and J usage is TRBJ2-1; D possibly corresponds to TRBD2 (5 bases). Germline V CDR1 and CDR2: MRHNA, SNTAGT. The CDR3 is 15 amino acids. With 8 bases removed from V and 0 bases from J, the gap between germline ends came to 14 bases. The CDR3 reads CASQEDASSYNEQFF. Here the CDR3 DNA reads TGTGCCAGCCAGGAGGACGCGAGCTCCTACAATGAGCAGTTCTTC.

In its sample, this clonotype was seen many times. The V call is TRBV5-1, the J call TRBJ2-5, with TRBD1 matching over 7 bases. Germline V gives CDR1 SGHRS, CDR2 YFSETQ. The trim removed 0 bases at V and 2 bases at J, leaving 4 bases unmatched. This CDR3 contains 15 residues. DNA of the CDR3: TGCGCCAGCAGCTTGGGAAACAGGGGACAAGAGACCCAGTACTTC. Protein product: CASSLGNRGQETQYF.

This clonotype was seen a few times. V gene TRBV20-1 combines with J gene TRBJ1-2; TRBD1 might be the D (5 bases). Germline V CDR1 and CDR2: DFQATT, SNEGSKA (reference sequence). This CDR3 has 14 residues. V lost 3 bases and J 4 bases, leaving 15 bases between the germline ends. DNA of the CDR3: TGCAGTGCTAGGCCAGTGACAGCCGTCTATGGCTACACCTTC. This gives the protein CSARPVTAVYGYTF.

This clonotype was seen a few times. The V gene is TRBV7-2, the J gene TRBJ1-2, with TRBD1 matching 7 bases. Germline V gene data show CDR1 as SGHTA and CDR2 as FQGNSA. V shed 4 bases and J 6 bases; nucleotides not matched to a gene: 5. The CDR3 totals 13 residues. As DNA, the CDR3 is TGTGCCAGCAGCTCCCAGACAGGGAATGGCTACACCTTC. Translated: CASSSQTGNGYTF.

This sequence joins TRBV7-9 and TRBJ2-3; D assignment may be TRBD1 or TRBD2 (5 bases each). V lost 6 bases and J lost 7, with 17 bases in between. The germline CDR1 and CDR2 sequences are SEHNR and FQNEAQ (reference sequence). The CDR3 runs 14 residues. The CDR3 nucleotides read TGTGCCAGCAGTGGGACCGAGAAGATGAATACGCAGTATTTT. It yields the protein CASSGTEKMNTQYF. Looking up the rest from reference TRBV7-9 and TRBJ2-3 gives the full variable domain: DTGVSQNPRHKITKRGQNVTFRCDPISEHNRLYWYRQTLGQGPEFLTYFQNEAQLEKSRLLSDRFSAERPKGSFSTLEIQRTEQGDSAMYLCASSGTEKMNTQYFGPGTRLTVL.

This sequence joins TRBV5-5 and TRBJ2-3; TRBD1 agrees at 8 bases. This CDR3 comprises 16 residues. V gave up 3 bases and J gave up 3 bases; unmatched junction bases: 9. Germline V gene data show CDR1 as SGHKS and CDR2 as YYEKEE (reference sequence). CDR3 amino acids: CASSYLPGQATDTQYF. The CDR3 DNA is TGTGCCAGCAGCTACCTACCGGGACAGGCTACAGATACGCAGTATTTT.

The chain's CDR3 is CASSPNPGQGGGYTF. The CDR3 region has the DNA TGTGCCAGCAGCCCGAATCCGGGACAGGGCGGAGGCTACACCTTC. The genes are TRBV5-6 and TRBJ1-2; 9 nucleotides line up with TRBD1. This CDR3 spans 15 amino acids. The V segment lost 4 bases and the J segment 8 bases; nucleotides outside the gene matches: 12. Germline CDR1 and CDR2: SGHDT and YYEEEE.